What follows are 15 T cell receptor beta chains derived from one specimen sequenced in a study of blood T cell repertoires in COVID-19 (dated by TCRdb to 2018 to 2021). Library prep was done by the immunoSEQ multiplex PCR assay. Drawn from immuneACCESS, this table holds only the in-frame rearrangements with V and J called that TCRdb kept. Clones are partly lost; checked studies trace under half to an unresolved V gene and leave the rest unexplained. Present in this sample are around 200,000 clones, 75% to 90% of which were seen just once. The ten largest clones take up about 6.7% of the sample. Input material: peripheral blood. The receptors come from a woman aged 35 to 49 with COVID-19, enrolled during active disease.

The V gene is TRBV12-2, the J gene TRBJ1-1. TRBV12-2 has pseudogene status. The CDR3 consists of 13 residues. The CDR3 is CASRLPLDTEAFF. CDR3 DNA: TGTGCAAGTCGCTTACCCCTAGACACTGAAGCTTTCTTT.

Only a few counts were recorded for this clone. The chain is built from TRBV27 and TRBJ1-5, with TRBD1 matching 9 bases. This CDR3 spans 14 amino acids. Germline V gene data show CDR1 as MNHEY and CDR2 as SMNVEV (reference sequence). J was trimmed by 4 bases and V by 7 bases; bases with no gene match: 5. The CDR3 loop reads CASTAGTGNQPQHF. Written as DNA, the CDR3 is TGTGCCAGCACCGCCGGGACAGGGAATCAGCCCCAGCATTTT.

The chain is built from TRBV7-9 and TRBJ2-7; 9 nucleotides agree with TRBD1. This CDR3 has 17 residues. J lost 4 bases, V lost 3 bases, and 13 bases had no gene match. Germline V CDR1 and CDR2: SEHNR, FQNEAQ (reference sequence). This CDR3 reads CASSFTHPGQGSYEQYF. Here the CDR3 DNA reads TGTGCCAGCAGCTTCACCCACCCGGGACAGGGAAGTTACGAGCAGTACTTC.

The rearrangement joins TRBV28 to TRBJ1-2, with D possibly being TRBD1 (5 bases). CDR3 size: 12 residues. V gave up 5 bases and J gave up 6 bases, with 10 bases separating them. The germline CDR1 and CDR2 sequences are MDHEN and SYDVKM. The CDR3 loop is CASSPTRDGYTF. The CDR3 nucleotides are TGTGCCAGCAGTCCCACCAGGGATGGCTACACCTTC.

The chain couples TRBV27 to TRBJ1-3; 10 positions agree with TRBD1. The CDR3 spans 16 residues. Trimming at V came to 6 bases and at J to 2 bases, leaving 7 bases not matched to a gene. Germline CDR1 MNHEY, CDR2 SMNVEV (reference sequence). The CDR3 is CASRGIGTGAGNTIYF. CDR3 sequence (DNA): TGTGCCAGCAGGGGTATCGGGACAGGGGCTGGAAACACCATATATTTT.

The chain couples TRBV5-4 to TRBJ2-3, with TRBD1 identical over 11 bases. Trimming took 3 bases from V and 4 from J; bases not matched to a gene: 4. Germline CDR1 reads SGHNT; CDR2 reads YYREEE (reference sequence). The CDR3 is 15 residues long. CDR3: CASSWGQGVSDTQYF. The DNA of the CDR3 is TGTGCCAGCAGCTGGGGACAGGGGGTTTCAGATACGCAGTATTTT.

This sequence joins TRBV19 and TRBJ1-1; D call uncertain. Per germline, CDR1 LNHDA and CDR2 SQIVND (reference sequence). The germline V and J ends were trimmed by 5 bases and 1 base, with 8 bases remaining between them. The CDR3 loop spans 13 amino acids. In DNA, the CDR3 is TGTGCCAGTAGTGGACTGGGGAACACTGAAGCTTTCTTT. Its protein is CASSGLGNTEAFF.

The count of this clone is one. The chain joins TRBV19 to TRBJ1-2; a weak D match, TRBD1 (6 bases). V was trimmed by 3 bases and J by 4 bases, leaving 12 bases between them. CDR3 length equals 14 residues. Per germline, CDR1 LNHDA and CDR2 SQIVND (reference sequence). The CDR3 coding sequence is TGTGCCAGTAGTATCCAGGGGCGCGCCTATGGCTACACCTTC. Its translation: CASSIQGRAYGYTF.

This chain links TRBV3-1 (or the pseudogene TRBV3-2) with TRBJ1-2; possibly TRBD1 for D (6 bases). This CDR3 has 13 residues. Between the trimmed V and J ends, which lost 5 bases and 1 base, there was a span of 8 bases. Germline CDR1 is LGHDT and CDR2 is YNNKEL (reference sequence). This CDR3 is CASSVQGNYGYTF. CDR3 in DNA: TGTGCCAGCAGCGTACAGGGTAACTATGGCTACACCTTC.

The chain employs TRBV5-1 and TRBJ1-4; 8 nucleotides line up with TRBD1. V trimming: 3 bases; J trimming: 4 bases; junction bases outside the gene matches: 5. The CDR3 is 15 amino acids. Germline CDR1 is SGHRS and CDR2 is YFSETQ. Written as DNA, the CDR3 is TGCGCCAGCAGCTCAAGGACAGGGATTAATGAAAAACTGTTTTTT. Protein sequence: CASSSRTGINEKLFF.

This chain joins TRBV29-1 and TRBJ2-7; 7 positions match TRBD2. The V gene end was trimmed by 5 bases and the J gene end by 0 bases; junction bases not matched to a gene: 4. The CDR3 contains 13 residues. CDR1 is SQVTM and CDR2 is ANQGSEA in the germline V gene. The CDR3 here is CSVQAGVSYEQYF. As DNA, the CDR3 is TGCAGCGTTCAGGCGGGAGTCTCCTACGAGCAGTACTTC.

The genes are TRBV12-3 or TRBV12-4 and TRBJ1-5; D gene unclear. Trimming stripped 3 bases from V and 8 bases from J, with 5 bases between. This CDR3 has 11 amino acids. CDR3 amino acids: CASSFGEPQHF. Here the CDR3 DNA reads TGTGCCAGCAGTTTCGGGGAGCCCCAGCATTTT.

The CDR3, as DNA: TGTGCCAGCAGCCATAGTCTTGGCTACACCTTC. Translated, it gives CASSHSLGYTF. The chain links TRBV3-1 (or the pseudogene TRBV3-2) to TRBJ1-2; D ambiguous. Germline V CDR1 and CDR2: LGHDT, YNNKEL (reference sequence). The CDR3 is made up of 11 amino acids. V was cut by 3 bases and J by 7 bases, with 6 bases left in between.

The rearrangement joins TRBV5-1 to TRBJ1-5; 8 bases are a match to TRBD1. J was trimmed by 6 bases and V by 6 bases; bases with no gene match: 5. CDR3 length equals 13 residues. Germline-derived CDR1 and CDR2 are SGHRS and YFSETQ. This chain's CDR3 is CASTLQGGQPQHF. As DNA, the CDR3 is TGCGCCAGCACTCTACAGGGGGGTCAGCCCCAGCATTTT.

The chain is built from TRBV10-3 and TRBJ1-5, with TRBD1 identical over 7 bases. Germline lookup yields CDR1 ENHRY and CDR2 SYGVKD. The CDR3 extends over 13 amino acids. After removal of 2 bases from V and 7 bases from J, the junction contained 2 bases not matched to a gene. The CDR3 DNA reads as TGTGCCATCAGTGAGAACAGGGGCCAGCCCCAGCATTTT. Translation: CAISENRGQPQHF.